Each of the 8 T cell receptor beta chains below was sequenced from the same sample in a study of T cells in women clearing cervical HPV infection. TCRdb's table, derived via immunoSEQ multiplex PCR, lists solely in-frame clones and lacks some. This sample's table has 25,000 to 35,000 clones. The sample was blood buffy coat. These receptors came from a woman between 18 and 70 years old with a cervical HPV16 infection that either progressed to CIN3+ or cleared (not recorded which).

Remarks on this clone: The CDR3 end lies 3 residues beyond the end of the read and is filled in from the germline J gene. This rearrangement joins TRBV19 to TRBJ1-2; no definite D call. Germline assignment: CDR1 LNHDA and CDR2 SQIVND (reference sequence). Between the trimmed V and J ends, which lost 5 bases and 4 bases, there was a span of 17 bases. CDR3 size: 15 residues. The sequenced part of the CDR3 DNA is TGTGCCAGTAGTGTCGAGAGAGGCCTAGGCTATGGC. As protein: CASSVERGLGYG. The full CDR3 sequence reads CASSVERGLGYGYTF.

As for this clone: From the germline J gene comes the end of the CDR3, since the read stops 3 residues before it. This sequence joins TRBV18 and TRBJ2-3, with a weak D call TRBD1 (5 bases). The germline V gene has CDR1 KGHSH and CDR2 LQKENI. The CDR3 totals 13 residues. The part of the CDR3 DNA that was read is TGTGCCAGCTCACCGGGGCAAAATCAGCCG. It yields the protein CASSPGQNQP. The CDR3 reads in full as CASSPGQNQPQYF.

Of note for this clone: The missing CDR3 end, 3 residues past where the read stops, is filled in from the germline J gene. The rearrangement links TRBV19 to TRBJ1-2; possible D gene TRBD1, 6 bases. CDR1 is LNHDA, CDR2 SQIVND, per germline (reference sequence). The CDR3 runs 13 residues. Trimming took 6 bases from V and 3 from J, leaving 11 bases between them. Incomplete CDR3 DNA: TGTGCCAGTAGACAGGGTGAATACTATGGC. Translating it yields CASRQGEYYG. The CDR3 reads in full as CASRQGEYYGYTF.

The CDR3 loop is CASSPTGGYGYTF. Partial CDR3 DNA: TGTGCCAGCAGCCCTACAGGGGGCTATGGC. The chain has TRBV14 and TRBJ1-2, with 8 bases identical to TRBD1. The read ends 3 residues shy of where the CDR3 ends; the end is completed using the germline J gene. The germline CDR1 and CDR2 sequences are SGHDN and FVKESK. The trim removed 4 bases at V and 4 bases at J, leaving 2 bases unmatched. The CDR3 is made up of 13 amino acids.

The CDR3 sequence: CAISGGQATNEKLFF. The CDR3 DNA, read in part, is TGTGCCATCAGTGGGGGACAGGCAACTAATGAAAAA. This sequence joins TRBV10-3 and TRBJ1-4; 8 bases are shared with TRBD1. Read sequence stops 3 residues before the CDR3 end, and the germline J gene provides the missing end. This CDR3 comprises 15 residues. Germline CDR1 is ENHRY and CDR2 is SYGVKD. V gave up 4 bases and J gave up 0 bases; unmatched junction bases: 1.

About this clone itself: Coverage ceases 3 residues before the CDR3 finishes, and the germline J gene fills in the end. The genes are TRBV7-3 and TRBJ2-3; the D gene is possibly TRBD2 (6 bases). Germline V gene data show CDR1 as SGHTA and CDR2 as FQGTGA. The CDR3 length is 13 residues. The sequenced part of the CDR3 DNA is TGTGCCAGCAGCCGGGGGATACAAGAGACG. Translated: CASSRGIQET. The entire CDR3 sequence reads CASSRGIQETQYF. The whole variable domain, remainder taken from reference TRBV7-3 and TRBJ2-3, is GAGVSQTPSNKVTEKGKYVELRCDPISGHTALYWYRQSLGQGPEFLIYFQGTGAADDSGLPNDRFFAVRPEGSVSTLKIQRTERGDSAVYLCASSRGIQETQYFGPGTRLTVL.

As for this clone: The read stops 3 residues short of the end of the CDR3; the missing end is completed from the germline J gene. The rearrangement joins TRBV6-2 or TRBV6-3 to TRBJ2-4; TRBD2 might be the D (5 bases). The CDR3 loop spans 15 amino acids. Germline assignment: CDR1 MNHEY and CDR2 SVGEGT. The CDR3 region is CASRGSGYSNYGQYF. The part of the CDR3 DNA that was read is TGTGCCAGCAGGGGAAGCGGATACTCTAACTATGGT.

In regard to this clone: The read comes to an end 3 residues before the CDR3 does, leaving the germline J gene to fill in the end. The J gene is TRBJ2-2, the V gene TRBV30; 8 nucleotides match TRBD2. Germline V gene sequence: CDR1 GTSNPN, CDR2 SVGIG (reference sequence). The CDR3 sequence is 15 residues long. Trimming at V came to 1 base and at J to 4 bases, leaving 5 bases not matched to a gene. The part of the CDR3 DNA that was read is TGTGCCTGGAGTGCGACTAGCGTGGCCACCGGGGAG. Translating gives CAWSATSVATGE. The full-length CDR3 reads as CAWSATSVATGELFF.